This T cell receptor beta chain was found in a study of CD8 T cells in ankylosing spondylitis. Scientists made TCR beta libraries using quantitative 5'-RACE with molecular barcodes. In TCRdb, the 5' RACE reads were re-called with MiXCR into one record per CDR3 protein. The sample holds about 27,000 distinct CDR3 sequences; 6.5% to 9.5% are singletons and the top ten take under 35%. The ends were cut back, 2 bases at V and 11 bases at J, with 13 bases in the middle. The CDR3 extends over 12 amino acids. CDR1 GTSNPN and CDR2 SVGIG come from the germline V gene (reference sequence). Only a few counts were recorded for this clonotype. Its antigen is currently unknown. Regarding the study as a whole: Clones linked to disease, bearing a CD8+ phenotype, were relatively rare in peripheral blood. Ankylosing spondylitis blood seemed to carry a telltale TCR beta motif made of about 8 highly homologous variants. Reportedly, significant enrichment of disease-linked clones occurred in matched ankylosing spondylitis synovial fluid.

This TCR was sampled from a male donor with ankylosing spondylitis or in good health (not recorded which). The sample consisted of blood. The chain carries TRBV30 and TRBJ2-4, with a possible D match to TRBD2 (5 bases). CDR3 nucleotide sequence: TGTGCCTGGAGTACGGGAATCGATCTTCAGTACTTC. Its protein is CAWSTGIDLQYF.